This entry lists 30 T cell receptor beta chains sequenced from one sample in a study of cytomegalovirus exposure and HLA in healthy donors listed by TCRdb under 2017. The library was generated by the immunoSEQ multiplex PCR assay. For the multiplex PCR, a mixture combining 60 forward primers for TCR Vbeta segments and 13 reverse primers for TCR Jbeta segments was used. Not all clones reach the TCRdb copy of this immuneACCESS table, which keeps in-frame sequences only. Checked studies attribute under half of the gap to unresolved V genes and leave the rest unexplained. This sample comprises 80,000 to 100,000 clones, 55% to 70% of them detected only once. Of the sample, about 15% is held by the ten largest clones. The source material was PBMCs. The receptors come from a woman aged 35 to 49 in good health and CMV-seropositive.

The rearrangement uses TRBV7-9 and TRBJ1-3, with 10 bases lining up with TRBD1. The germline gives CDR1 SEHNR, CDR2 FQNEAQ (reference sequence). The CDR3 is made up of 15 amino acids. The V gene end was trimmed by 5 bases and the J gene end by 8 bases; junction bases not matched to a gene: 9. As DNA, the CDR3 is TGTGCCAGCAGCCCCTCCGGGACAGGGGTACACACCATATATTTT. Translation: CASSPSGTGVHTIYF.

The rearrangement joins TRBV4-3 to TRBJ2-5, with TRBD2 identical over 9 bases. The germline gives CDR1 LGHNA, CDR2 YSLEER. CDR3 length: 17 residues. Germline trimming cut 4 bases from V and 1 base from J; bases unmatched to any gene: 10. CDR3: CASSLVGTSGSQETQYF. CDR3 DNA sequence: TGCGCCAGCAGCCTCGTAGGTACTAGCGGGTCCCAAGAGACCCAGTACTTC.

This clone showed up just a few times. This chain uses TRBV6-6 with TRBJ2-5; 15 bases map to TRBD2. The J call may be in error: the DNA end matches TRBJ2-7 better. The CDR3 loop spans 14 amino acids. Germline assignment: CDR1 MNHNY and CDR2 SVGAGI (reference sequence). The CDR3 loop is CASGTSGRSYEQYF. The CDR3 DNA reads TGTGCCAGCGGGACTAGCGGGAGGTCCTACGAGCAGTACTTC.

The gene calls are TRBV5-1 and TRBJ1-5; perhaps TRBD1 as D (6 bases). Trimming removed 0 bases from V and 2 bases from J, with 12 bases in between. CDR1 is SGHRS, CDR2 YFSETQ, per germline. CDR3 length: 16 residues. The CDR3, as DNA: TGCGCCAGCAGCTTGGACCCTAACAGGGGCAATCAGCCCCAGCATTTT. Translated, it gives CASSLDPNRGNQPQHF.

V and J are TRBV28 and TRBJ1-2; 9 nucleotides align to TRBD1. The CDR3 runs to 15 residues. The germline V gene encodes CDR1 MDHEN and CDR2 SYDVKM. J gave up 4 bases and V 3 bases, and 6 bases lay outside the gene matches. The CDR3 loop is CASSFGTGFGYGYTF. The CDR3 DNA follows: TGTGCCAGCAGTTTCGGGACAGGGTTTGGCTATGGCTACACCTTC.

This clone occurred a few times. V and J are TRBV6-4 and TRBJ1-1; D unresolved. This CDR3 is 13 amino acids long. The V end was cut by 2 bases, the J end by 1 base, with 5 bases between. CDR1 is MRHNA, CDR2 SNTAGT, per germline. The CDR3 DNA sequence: TGTGCCAGCAGTGACGGGAGGAACACTGAAGCTTTCTTT. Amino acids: CASSDGRNTEAFF.

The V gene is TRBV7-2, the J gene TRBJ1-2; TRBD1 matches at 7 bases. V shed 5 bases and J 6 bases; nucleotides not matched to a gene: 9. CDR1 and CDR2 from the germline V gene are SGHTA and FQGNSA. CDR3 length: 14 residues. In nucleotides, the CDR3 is TGTGCCAGCAGCCGCCGTGACAGGGAGGATGGCTACACCTTC. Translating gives CASSRRDREDGYTF.

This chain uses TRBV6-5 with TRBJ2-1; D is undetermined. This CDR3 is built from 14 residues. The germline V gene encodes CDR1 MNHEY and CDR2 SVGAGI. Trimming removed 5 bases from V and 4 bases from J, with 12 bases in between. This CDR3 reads CASSTLSNYNEQFF. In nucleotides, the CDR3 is TGTGCCAGCAGTACCCTTAGCAATTACAATGAGCAGTTCTTC.

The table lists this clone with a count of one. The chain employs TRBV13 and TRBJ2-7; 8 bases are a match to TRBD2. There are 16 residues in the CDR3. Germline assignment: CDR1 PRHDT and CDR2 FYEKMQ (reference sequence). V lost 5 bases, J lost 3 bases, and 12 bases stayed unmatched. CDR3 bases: TGTGCCAGCAGCCGACGACTAGCGTCCCCTAACTACGAGCAGTACTTC. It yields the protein CASSRRLASPNYEQYF.

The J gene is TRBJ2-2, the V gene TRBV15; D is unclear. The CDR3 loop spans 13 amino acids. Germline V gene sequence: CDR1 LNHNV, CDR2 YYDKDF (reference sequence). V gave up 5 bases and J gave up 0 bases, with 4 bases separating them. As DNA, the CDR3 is TGTGCCACCAGCCTAACGAACACCGGGGAGCTGTTTTTT. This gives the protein CATSLTNTGELFF. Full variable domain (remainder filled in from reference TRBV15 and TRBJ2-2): DAMVIQNPRYQVTQFGKPVTLSCSQTLNHNVMYWYQQKSSQAPKLLFHYYDKDFNNEADTPDNFQSRRPNTSFCFLDIRSPGLGDTAMYLCATSLTNTGELFFGEGSRLTVL.

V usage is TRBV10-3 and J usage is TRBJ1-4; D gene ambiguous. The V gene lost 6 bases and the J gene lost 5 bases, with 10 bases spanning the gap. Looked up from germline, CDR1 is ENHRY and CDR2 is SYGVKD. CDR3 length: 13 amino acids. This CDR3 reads CAIRAAQNEKLFF. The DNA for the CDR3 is TGTGCCATCAGGGCCGCCCAGAATGAAAAACTGTTTTTT.

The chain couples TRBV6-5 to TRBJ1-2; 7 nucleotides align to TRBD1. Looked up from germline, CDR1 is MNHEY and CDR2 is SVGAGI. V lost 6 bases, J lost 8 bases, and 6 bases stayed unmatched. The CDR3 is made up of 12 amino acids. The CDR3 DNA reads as TGTGCCAGCAGAACAGGGGAGAGCGGCTACACCTTC. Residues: CASRTGESGYTF.

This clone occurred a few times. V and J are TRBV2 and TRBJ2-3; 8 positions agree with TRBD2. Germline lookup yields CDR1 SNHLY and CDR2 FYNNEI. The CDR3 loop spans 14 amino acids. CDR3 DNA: TGTGCTTCCCGGGGGGGCACCGTCACAGATACGCAGTATTTT. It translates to CASRGGTVTDTQYF.

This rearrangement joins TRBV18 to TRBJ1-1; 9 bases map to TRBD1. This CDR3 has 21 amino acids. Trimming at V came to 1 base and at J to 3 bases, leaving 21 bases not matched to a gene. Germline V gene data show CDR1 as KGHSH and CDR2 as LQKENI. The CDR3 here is CASSPLGGTGISRSLDTEAFF. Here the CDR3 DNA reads TGTGCCAGCTCACCACTGGGGGGGACAGGGATTTCACGCAGCTTGGACACTGAAGCTTTCTTT.

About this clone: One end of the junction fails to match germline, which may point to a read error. CDR3 coding DNA: TGTGCCAGCAGACTGGACAGGGAAGACTTC. Translating gives CASRLDREDF. This chain links TRBV2 with TRBJ2-5; 8 bases line up with TRBD1. Germline CDR1 and CDR2: SNHLY and FYNNEI. The CDR3 runs 10 residues.

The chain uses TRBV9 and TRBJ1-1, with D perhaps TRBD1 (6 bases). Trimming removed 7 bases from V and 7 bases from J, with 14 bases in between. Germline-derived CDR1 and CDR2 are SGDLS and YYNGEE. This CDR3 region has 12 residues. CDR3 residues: CASGRGQYEAFF. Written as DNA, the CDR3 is TGTGCCAGCGGCAGAGGACAGTATGAAGCTTTCTTT.

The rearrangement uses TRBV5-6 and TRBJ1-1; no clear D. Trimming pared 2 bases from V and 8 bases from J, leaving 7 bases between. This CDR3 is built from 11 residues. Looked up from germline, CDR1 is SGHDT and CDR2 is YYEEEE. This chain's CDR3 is CASSFRAEAFF. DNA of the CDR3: TGTGCCAGCAGCTTCCGAGCGGAAGCTTTCTTT.

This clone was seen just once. The DNA for the CDR3 is TGTGCCAGCAGTGGGGGACAGGACGAATACAATGAGCAGTTCTTC. Translating gives CASSGGQDEYNEQFF. This chain joins TRBV25-1 and TRBJ2-1; the match to TRBD1 covers 8 bases. The CDR3 is made up of 15 amino acids. Unmatched junction bases numbered 6, after V lost 4 bases and J lost 4 bases. The germline CDR1 and CDR2 sequences are MGHDK and SYGVNS.

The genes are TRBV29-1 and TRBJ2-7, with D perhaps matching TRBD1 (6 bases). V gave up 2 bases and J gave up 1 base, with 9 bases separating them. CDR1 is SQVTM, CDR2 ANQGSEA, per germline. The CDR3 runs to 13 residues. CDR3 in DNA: TGCAGCGTTGAATTGGGGGCTTCCTACGAGCAGTACTTC. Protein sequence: CSVELGASYEQYF.

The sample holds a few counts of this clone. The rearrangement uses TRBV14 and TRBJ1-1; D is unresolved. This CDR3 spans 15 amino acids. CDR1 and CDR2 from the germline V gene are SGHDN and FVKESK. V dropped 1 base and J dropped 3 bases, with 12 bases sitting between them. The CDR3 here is CASSQGRLRHTEAFF. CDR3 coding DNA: TGTGCCAGCAGCCAAGGCAGGCTTAGGCACACTGAAGCTTTCTTT.

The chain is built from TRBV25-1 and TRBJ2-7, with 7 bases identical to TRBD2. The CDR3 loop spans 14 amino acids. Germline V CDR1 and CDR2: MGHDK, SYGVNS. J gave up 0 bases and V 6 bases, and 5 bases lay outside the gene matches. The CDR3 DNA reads TGTGCCAGCAGGGGGAGGGCCCCCTCCTACGAGCAGTACTTC. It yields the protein CASRGRAPSYEQYF.

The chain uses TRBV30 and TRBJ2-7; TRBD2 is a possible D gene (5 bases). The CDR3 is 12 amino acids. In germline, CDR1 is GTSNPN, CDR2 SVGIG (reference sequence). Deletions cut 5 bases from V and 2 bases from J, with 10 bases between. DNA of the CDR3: TGTGCCTGGGGGGAGAGGGCCTACGAGCAGTACTTC. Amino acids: CAWGERAYEQYF.

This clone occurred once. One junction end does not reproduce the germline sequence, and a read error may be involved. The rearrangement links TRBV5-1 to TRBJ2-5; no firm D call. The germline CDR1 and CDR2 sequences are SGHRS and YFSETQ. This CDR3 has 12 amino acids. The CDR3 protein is CASSLDEDTQYF. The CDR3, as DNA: TGCGCCAGCAGCCTAGACGAAGACACCCAGTACTTC.

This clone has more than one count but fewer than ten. In nucleotides, the CDR3 is TGCGCCAGCAGCTCTTCGCCAGGGACAACGAACACTGAAGCTTTCTTT. Its protein product is CASSSSPGTTNTEAFF. V gene TRBV4-3 combines with J gene TRBJ1-1; the D gene is possibly TRBD1 (6 bases). CDR3 length equals 16 residues. CDR1 and CDR2 from the germline V gene are LGHNA and YSLEER. V lost 5 bases, J lost 1 base, and 17 bases lay in between.

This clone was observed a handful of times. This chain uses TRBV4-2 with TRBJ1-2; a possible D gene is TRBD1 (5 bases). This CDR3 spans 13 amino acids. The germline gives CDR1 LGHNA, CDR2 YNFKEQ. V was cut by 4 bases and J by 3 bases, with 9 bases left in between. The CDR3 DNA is TGTGCCAGCAGCCGAGAGACAGACTATGGCTACACCTTC. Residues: CASSRETDYGYTF.

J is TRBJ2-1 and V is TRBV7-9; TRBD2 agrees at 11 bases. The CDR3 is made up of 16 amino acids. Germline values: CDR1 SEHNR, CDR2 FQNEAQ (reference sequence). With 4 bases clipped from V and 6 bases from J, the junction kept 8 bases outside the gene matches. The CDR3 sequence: CASSSPVLAGGNEQFF. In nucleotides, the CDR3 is TGTGCCAGCAGCTCCCCGGTTCTAGCGGGAGGCAATGAGCAGTTCTTC.

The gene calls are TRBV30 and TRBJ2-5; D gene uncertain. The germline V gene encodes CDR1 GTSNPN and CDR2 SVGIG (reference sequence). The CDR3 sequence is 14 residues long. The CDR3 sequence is CVLEPLEQPGTQYF. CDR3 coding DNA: TGTGTCCTGGAACCCCTGGAACAGCCTGGGACCCAGTACTTC.

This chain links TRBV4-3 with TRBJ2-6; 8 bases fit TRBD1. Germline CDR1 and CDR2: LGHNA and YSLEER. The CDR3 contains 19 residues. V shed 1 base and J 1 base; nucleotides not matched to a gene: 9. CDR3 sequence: CASSQALTGGNSGANVLTF. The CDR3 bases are TGCGCCAGCAGCCAAGCCCTTACAGGGGGTAATTCTGGGGCCAACGTCCTGACTTTC.

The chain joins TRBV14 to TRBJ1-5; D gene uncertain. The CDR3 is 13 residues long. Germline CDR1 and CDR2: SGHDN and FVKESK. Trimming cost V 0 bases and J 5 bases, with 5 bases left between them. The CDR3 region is CASSQDGHQPQHF. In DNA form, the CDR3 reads TGTGCCAGCAGCCAAGATGGCCATCAGCCCCAGCATTTT.

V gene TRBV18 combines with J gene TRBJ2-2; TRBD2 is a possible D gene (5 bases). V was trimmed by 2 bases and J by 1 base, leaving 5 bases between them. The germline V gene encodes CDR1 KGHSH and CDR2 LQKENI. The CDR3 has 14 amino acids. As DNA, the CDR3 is TGTGCCAGCTCACCAGAGGGGAACACCGGGGAGCTGTTTTTT. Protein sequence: CASSPEGNTGELFF.